One and the same sample provided the 10 T cell receptor beta chains below, sequenced in a study of CD4 T cells in relation to SARS-CoV-2 and coronaviruses. Generated by immunoSEQ multiplex PCR, the TCRdb table keeps only in-frame clones and is missing some. The data show 50,000 to 70,000 clones, around 90% seen once. The sequenced sample consisted of naive CD4+ T cells from PBMCs. As to subset: naive CD4+ T cells isolated by negative enrichment. Every receptor here comes from an adult with COVID-19.

This clone was observed a single time. The V gene is TRBV28, the J gene TRBJ2-1; TRBD2 aligns across 7 bases. The CDR3 length is 15 residues. The junction had 9 bases not matched to a gene; V was cut back by 6 bases and J by 4 bases. Per the germline V gene, CDR1 is MDHEN and CDR2 is SYDVKM. This chain's CDR3 is CASRKGRAGYNEQFF. DNA of the CDR3: TGTGCCAGCAGGAAAGGGAGGGCGGGATACAATGAGCAGTTCTTC.

The CDR3 spells CASSSQTSGGADTQYF. CDR3 nucleotide sequence: TGTGCCAGCAGCTCCCAGACTAGCGGGGGGGCAGATACGCAGTATTTT. The rearrangement joins TRBV7-3 to TRBJ2-3; 14 positions match TRBD2. Germline assignment: CDR1 SGHTA and CDR2 FQGTGA. CDR3 length equals 16 residues. V gave up 4 bases and J gave up 4 bases; unmatched junction bases: 4.

The chain recombines TRBV18 with TRBJ2-1; D is uncertain. V lost 2 bases to trimming and J lost 7 bases, with 9 bases between them. The CDR3 has 13 amino acids. Looked up from germline, CDR1 is KGHSH and CDR2 is LQKENI. CDR3 region: CASSPSTENEQFF. The CDR3 nucleotides are TGTGCCAGCTCACCATCTACGGAGAATGAGCAGTTCTTC.

The V gene is TRBV7-3, the J gene TRBJ2-2; the D gene could be TRBD1 or TRBD2 (5 bases each). Germline V gene sequence: CDR1 SGHTA, CDR2 FQGTGA. CDR3 size: 15 residues. Trimming removed 3 bases from V and 3 bases from J, with 11 bases in between. The CDR3 sequence is CASSFRGPDTGELFF. DNA of the CDR3: TGTGCCAGCAGCTTTAGGGGACCTGACACCGGGGAGCTGTTTTTT.

This chain joins TRBV29-1 and TRBJ2-1; D not resolved. CDR3 size: 14 residues. Germline V gene lookup returns CDR1 SQVTM and CDR2 ANQGSEA. The V end was cut by 5 bases, the J end by 0 bases, with 11 bases between. CDR3 in DNA: TGCAGCGTTCAGCGCTCGAGCTCCTACAATGAGCAGTTCTTC. Translation gives CSVQRSSSYNEQFF.

The V call is TRBV24-1, the J call TRBJ2-3; D may be TRBD1 (6 bases). Germline V gives CDR1 KGHDR, CDR2 SFDVKD. Between the trimmed V and J ends, which lost 5 bases and 0 bases, there was a span of 11 bases. The CDR3 is 15 residues long. Written as DNA, the CDR3 is TGTGCCACCAGTGCCGAGACAGGCAGCACAGATACGCAGTATTTT. Protein: CATSAETGSTDTQYF.

The chain links TRBV10-3 to TRBJ1-4, with a possible D match to TRBD1 (5 bases). CDR1 is ENHRY and CDR2 is SYGVKD in the germline V gene. This CDR3 comprises 17 residues. The V and J ends lost 1 base and 0 bases respectively, with 12 bases between them. The CDR3 sequence is CAISEFSGAATNEKLFF. CDR3 nucleotide sequence: TGTGCCATCAGTGAGTTTTCTGGGGCCGCAACTAATGAAAAACTGTTTTTT.

The V gene is TRBV28, the J gene TRBJ1-1; D remains unclear. The CDR3 runs 14 residues. V was shortened by 5 bases and J by 0 bases, with 10 bases between the two germline ends. Germline values: CDR1 MDHEN, CDR2 SYDVKM. In nucleotides, the CDR3 is TGTGCCAGCAGTGTAACATCCATGAACACTGAAGCTTTCTTT. Translating it yields CASSVTSMNTEAFF.

This clone came up a few times. This chain connects TRBV7-3 to TRBJ2-3, with D perhaps TRBD1 (6 bases). The germline V gene has CDR1 SGHTA and CDR2 FQGTGA. The V gene lost 5 bases and the J gene lost 0 bases, with 9 bases spanning the gap. This CDR3 spans 14 amino acids. The CDR3, as DNA: TGTGCCAGCAGCCCGGGACATAGCACAGATACGCAGTATTTT. This codes for CASSPGHSTDTQYF.

The chain has TRBV29-1 and TRBJ2-1; 9 bases line up with TRBD2. Germline-derived CDR1 and CDR2 are SQVTM and ANQGSEA. This CDR3 is built from 15 residues. V trimming: 5 bases; J trimming: 7 bases; junction bases outside the gene matches: 12. The CDR3 protein is CSVPVLGLAWNEQFF. The CDR3 DNA is TGCAGCGTTCCAGTACTCGGACTAGCGTGGAATGAGCAGTTCTTC.